This note documents a single TCR beta chain sequence. The antigen is not known. Some clones are missing from TCRdb's copy, which holds only in-frame ones; the method was immunoSEQ multiplex PCR. The repertoire holds roughly 330,000 clones, approximately 79% seen once, with 10% in the top ten. The sample comes from a study of shared clonotypes between healthy human individuals. Regarding the study as a whole: Rarefaction showed sorted-subset sequencing was incomplete despite large depth.

The investigators split CD4+ cells into a CD45RA+ naive subset and a CD45RA-negative memory subset. This clonotype originated in a man in his thirties or forties in good health. Material: memory CD4+ T cells sorted from blood. Regarding subset: CD45RA-negative fraction.

CDR3 protein: CASRKGGETQYF. The CDR3 DNA follows: TGCGCCAGCAGAAAGGGGGGGGAGACCCAGTACTTC. The gene calls are TRBV5-1 and TRBJ2-5; tentatively, D is TRBD2 (7 bases). Trimming shortened V by 5 bases and J by 5 bases, and 10 bases separated the two germline ends. Germline CDR1 reads SGHRS; CDR2 reads YFSETQ. The CDR3 runs to 12 residues.